The 21 T cell receptor beta chains below all came from one sample that was sequenced in a study of cytomegalovirus exposure and HLA in healthy donors. Only in-frame clones appear in the TCRdb table, and some are missing; sequencing was by immunoSEQ multiplex PCR. The sample lists approximately 90,000 clones; 95% to 97% were seen once. Sequencing was done on a sample of PBMCs. Receptors originate from a man aged 18 to 29 in good health and CMV-seronegative.

V is TRBV7-8 and J is TRBJ1-2; TRBD1 aligns across 7 bases. The V and J ends lost 5 bases and 4 bases, in that order; junction bases with no gene match: 10. CDR3 size: 15 residues. Germline CDR1 is SGHVS and CDR2 is FQNEAQ. The chain's CDR3 is CASSLEGATLYGYTF. DNA for the CDR3: TGTGCCAGCAGCCTAGAGGGGGCAACCCTCTATGGCTACACCTTC.

This clone was counted once. This rearrangement joins TRBV6-5 to TRBJ1-1; perhaps TRBD1 as D (5 bases). Looked up from germline, CDR1 is MNHEY and CDR2 is SVGAGI. The CDR3 extends over 15 amino acids. The V gene lost 4 bases and the J gene lost 1 base, with 13 bases spanning the gap. The CDR3 bases are TGTGCCAGCAGTTCAATGCCCCAGGGGAACACTGAAGCTTTCTTT. Its translation: CASSSMPQGNTEAFF.

With regard to this clone: Its ends do not fully match the called genes, so a read error is possible. The V and J genes are TRBV7-7 and TRBJ1-3, with D unresolved. Germline V CDR1 and CDR2: SSHAT, FNYEAQ (reference sequence). The CDR3 sequence is 15 residues long. The CDR3 loop is CASSLERGSGNTIYF. The DNA for the CDR3 is TGTGCTAGCAGCTTAGAACGAGGTTCTGGAAACACCATATATTTT. The entire variable domain, with the rest obtained from reference TRBV7-7 and TRBJ1-3, is as follows: GAGVSQSPRYKVTKRGQDVTLRCDPISSHATLYWYQQALGQGPEFLTYFNYEAQPDKSGLPSDRFSAERPEGSISTLTIQRTEQRDSAMYRCASSLERGSGNTIYFGEGSWLTVV.

The chain has TRBV30 and TRBJ1-2, with TRBD1 matching over 8 bases. Germline V CDR1 and CDR2: GTSNPN, SVGIG (reference sequence). This CDR3 is 14 amino acids long. V was clipped by 3 bases and J by 6 bases; unmatched bases: 9. The CDR3 DNA follows: TGTGCCTGGAGATTAGGGGCAGGGGGCGATGGCTACACCTTC. This encodes CAWRLGAGGDGYTF.

J is TRBJ1-1 and V is TRBV28, with D uncertain. Germline V gene lookup returns CDR1 MDHEN and CDR2 SYDVKM. CDR3 length equals 12 residues. V gave up 7 bases and J gave up 8 bases, with 14 bases separating them. The CDR3 sequence: CASTVGRFEAFF. As DNA, the CDR3 is TGTGCCAGCACCGTTGGGAGGTTCGAAGCTTTCTTT.

The V and J genes are TRBV9 and TRBJ2-2; weak D call: TRBD1 (6 bases). Germline V lookup: CDR1 SGDLS, CDR2 YYNGEE. The CDR3 has 17 amino acids. Trimming removed 3 bases from V and 0 bases from J, with 15 bases in between. The chain's CDR3 is CASSESRGTSNTGELFF. The CDR3 nucleotides read TGTGCCAGCAGCGAGAGTAGGGGGACATCGAACACCGGGGAGCTGTTTTTT. Looking up the rest from reference TRBV9 and TRBJ2-2 gives the full variable domain: DSGVTQTPKHLITATGQRVTLRCSPRSGDLSVYWYQQSLDQGLQFLIQYYNGEERAKGNILERFSAQQFPDLHSELNLSSLELGDSALYFCASSESRGTSNTGELFFGEGSRLTVL.

The chain is built from TRBV5-4 and TRBJ2-3; D possibly corresponds to TRBD1 (6 bases). CDR1 and CDR2 (germline): SGHNT, YYREEE (reference sequence). Trimming took 3 bases from V and 6 from J, leaving 11 bases between them. The CDR3 spans 13 residues. CDR3 residues: CASSWAGEDTQYF. The DNA of the CDR3 is TGTGCCAGCAGCTGGGCAGGGGAGGATACGCAGTATTTT.

This chain links TRBV5-8 with TRBJ2-5; 15 nucleotides align to TRBD2. Per the germline V gene, CDR1 is SGHTS and CDR2 is YDEGEE. Germline trimming cut 4 bases from V and 6 bases from J; bases unmatched to any gene: 10. The CDR3 consists of 17 residues. This CDR3 reads CASSPRGLAGGAKTQYF. The CDR3 DNA reads TGTGCCAGCAGCCCGAGGGGACTAGCGGGAGGTGCCAAGACCCAGTACTTC.

The chain links TRBV5-8 to TRBJ2-3; D is perhaps TRBD1 (6 bases). V was clipped by 4 bases and J by 6 bases, with 21 bases between them. The CDR3 totals 16 residues. Germline loops: CDR1 SGHTS, CDR2 YDEGEE. The DNA for the CDR3 is TGTGCCAGCAGCCGGACACAGGGTTTAGGGGAGGATACGCAGTATTTT. It translates to CASSRTQGLGEDTQYF. The complete variable domain, with remaining parts taken from reference TRBV5-8 and TRBJ2-3, reads EAGVTQSPTHLIKTRGQQATLRCSPISGHTSVYWYQQALGLGLQFLLWYDEGEERNRGNFPPRFSGRQFPNYSSELNVNALELEDSALYLCASSRTQGLGEDTQYFGPGTRLTVL.

The CDR3 loop is CASSVAGQGEQPQHF. CDR3 bases: TGTGCCAGCAGCGTCGCAGGACAGGGAGAACAGCCCCAGCATTTT. V usage is TRBV25-1 and J usage is TRBJ1-5, with 8 bases identical to TRBD1. The length of the CDR3 is 15 residues. J was trimmed by 7 bases and V by 6 bases; bases with no gene match: 11. Germline CDR1 MGHDK, CDR2 SYGVNS. Full variable domain (missing parts from reference TRBV25-1 and TRBJ1-5): EADIYQTPRYLVIGTGKKITLECSQTMGHDKMYWYQQDPGMELHLIHYSYGVNSTEKGDLSSESTVSRIRTEHFPLTLESARPSHTSQYLCASSVAGQGEQPQHFGDGTRLSIL.

This chain connects TRBV28 to TRBJ1-2, with 8 positions matching TRBD1. The V gene end was trimmed by 3 bases and the J gene end by 7 bases; junction bases not matched to a gene: 4. The CDR3 is made up of 13 amino acids. Germline loops: CDR1 MDHEN, CDR2 SYDVKM. CDR3 residues: CASSFRQGFGYTF. The DNA for the CDR3 is TGTGCCAGCAGTTTTAGACAGGGGTTTGGCTACACCTTC.

This chain joins TRBV28 and TRBJ1-5; 8 nucleotides match TRBD1. The junction had 7 bases not matched to a gene; V was cut back by 5 bases and J by 4 bases. This CDR3 contains 15 residues. CDR1 is MDHEN, CDR2 SYDVKM, per germline. The CDR3 is CASSDRDRRNQPQHF. Written as DNA, the CDR3 is TGTGCCAGCAGTGACCGGGACAGGAGAAATCAGCCCCAGCATTTT.

The CDR3 here is CASRTSTGTGGGETQYF. The DNA for the CDR3 is TGTGCCAGCAGGACGAGTACCGGGACAGGGGGAGGAGAGACCCAGTACTTC. The chain combines TRBV27 with TRBJ2-5, with 11 bases matching TRBD1. CDR1 is MNHEY and CDR2 is SMNVEV in the germline V gene (reference sequence). The ends lost 6 bases at V and 4 bases at J; junction bases unmatched: 13. The CDR3 length is 17 residues.

The V gene is TRBV27, the J gene TRBJ2-7; D perhaps matches TRBD2 (5 bases). The V end lost 0 bases, the J end lost 0 bases, and 9 bases lay between the germline ends. Germline V CDR1 and CDR2: MNHEY, SMNVEV (reference sequence). This CDR3 is 15 amino acids long. The CDR3 protein is CASSLSGENSYEQYF. The CDR3 DNA follows: TGTGCCAGCAGTTTATCGGGAGAAAACTCCTACGAGCAGTACTTC.

V gene TRBV6-5 combines with J gene TRBJ2-6; perhaps TRBD2 as D (7 bases). The CDR3 length is 15 residues. V lost 6 bases and J 1 base, leaving 10 bases between the germline ends. Per germline, CDR1 MNHEY and CDR2 SVGAGI. The CDR3 is CASSEGGSGANVLTF. CDR3 DNA sequence: TGTGCCAGCAGCGAGGGGGGGTCTGGGGCCAACGTCCTGACTTTC.

This rearrangement joins TRBV2 to TRBJ2-2; maybe TRBD1 (5 bases). CDR3 length: 13 amino acids. V lost 11 bases, J lost 0 bases, and 10 bases lay in between. Germline-derived CDR1 and CDR2 are SNHLY and FYNNEI. The CDR3 protein is CAERTTNTGELFF. In DNA, the CDR3 is TGTGCCGAGAGGACAACGAACACCGGGGAGCTGTTTTTT. Full variable domain (rest looked up from reference TRBV2 and TRBJ2-2): EPEVTQTPSHQVTQMGQEVILRCVPISNHLYFYWYRQILGQKVEFLVSFYNNEISEKSEIFDDQFSVERPDGSNFTLKIRSTKLEDSAMYFCAERTTNTGELFFGEGSRLTVL.

This clone was detected once. V gene TRBV6-6 combines with J gene TRBJ2-7; 9 bases agree with TRBD1. V was pared by 8 bases and J by 1 base, with 3 bases of the junction left unmatched. Germline CDR1 is MNHNY and CDR2 is SVGAGI (reference sequence). The CDR3 extends over 13 amino acids. The CDR3 reads CASGTGSSYEQYV. CDR3 nucleotide sequence: TGTGCCAGCGGGACAGGGAGTTCCTACGAGCAGTACGTC.

In the case of this clone: Other DNA sequences from this sample encode an identical CDR3 as well. The chain couples TRBV11-2 to TRBJ2-3; D gene unclear. Germline V CDR1 and CDR2: SGHAT, FQNNGV. Deletions cut 0 bases from V and 3 bases from J, with 4 bases between. The CDR3 is 13 residues long. The CDR3 loop reads CASSLDLTDTQYF. The CDR3 DNA is TGTGCCAGCAGCTTAGATCTAACAGATACGCAGTATTTT.

The chain has TRBV19 and TRBJ1-5; D is ambiguous. Trimming removed 6 bases from V and 0 bases from J, with 6 bases in between. This CDR3 region has 13 residues. The germline CDR1 and CDR2 sequences are LNHDA and SQIVND (reference sequence). In DNA, the CDR3 is TGTGCCAGTAGCCGGGGTAGCAATCAGCCCCAGCATTTT. It encodes CASSRGSNQPQHF.

CDR3 in amino acids: CASSPGGTGKLFF. CDR3 nucleotides: TGTGCCAGTAGTCCAGGGGGAACTGGAAAACTGTTTTTT. This chain connects TRBV19 to TRBJ1-4; 7 positions match TRBD1. Germline CDR1 is LNHDA and CDR2 is SQIVND (reference sequence). This CDR3 is 13 amino acids long. V dropped 5 bases and J dropped 10; count of bases not matched to a gene: 7.

The rearrangement uses TRBV19 and TRBJ2-1; 7 nucleotides align to TRBD2. Germline trimming cut 2 bases from V and 1 base from J; bases unmatched to any gene: 5. Germline values: CDR1 LNHDA, CDR2 SQIVND (reference sequence). CDR3 length: 16 residues. The CDR3 sequence is CASSITGLESYNEQFF. Here the CDR3 DNA reads TGTGCCAGTAGTATAACCGGACTAGAATCCTACAATGAGCAGTTCTTC.